This T cell receptor beta chain was observed in a study of regulatory T cells in long-lasting Graves disease. Time point of the sample: newly diagnosed GD, antithyroid drugs for less than 3 months. The TCR library was prepared using RNA isolated from PBMCs. Germline loops: CDR1 MDHEN, CDR2 SYDVKM. This CDR3 has 15 amino acids. V gave up 1 base and J gave up 9 bases, with 13 bases separating them. Investigators prepared the TCR beta libraries by applying iRepertoire HTBI primers and Arm-PCR of CDR3 regions. One entry per CDR3 protein results from TCRdb running MiXCR on the multiplex PCR reads. The repertoire includes roughly 560,000 distinct CDR3 sequences, around 12% of them detected once, and around 9.3% sits in the top ten. Many counts were recorded for this clonotype. The data also belong to a second study, concerning T cells in Graves' hyperthyroidism and ophthalmopathy.

This TCR was recovered from a woman aged 30 to 39 with Graves disease. The genes are TRBV28 and TRBJ1-6, with D possibly matching TRBD1 (5 bases). Sequencing used peripheral blood mononuclear cells (PBMCs), obtained at new diagnosis, from a patient treated with antithyroid drugs. The CDR3 DNA reads TGTGCCAGCAGTTTATTAGAGGGGTTGGGTTCACCCCTCCACTTT. It yields the protein CASSLLEGLGSPLHF.